This TCR beta chain derives from a study of cytomegalovirus exposure and HLA in healthy donors. Study outcomes and limitations: Information on immune exposure was restricted to one variable (CMV serostatus). A few V segments could not be told apart, such as TRBV6-2 and TRBV6-3, and were left out. In a later analysis, common viral pathogens appeared linked to several of the most significant clusters.

To note about this clone: Its specificity is unknown.

Primers: 60 Vbeta forward and 13 Jbeta reverse. Some clones are missing from TCRdb's copy, which holds only in-frame ones; the method was immunoSEQ multiplex PCR. Here the sample spans roughly 86,000 clones, around four fifths being singletons. V lost 0 bases to trimming and J lost 5 bases, with 12 bases between them. Germline V gene data show CDR1 as SGHKS and CDR2 as YYEKEE (reference sequence). The CDR3 sequence is 16 residues long. This clonotype was obtained from a man in his fifties in good health and CMV-seropositive. The chain couples TRBV5-5 to TRBJ1-6; D gene unclear. The sample comprised PBMCs. The CDR3 region has the DNA TGTGCCAGCAGCTTGGGGTCGGGAGTGCATAATTCACCCCTCCACTTT. Its translation: CASSLGSGVHNSPLHF.